This is a list of T cell receptor beta chains from one sample in a study of CD8 T cells in Susac syndrome. TCRdb reprocessed the immunoSEQ multiplex PCR reads with MiXCR, giving one entry per CDR3 protein. The table has about 200,000 distinct CDR3 sequences, 95% seen once. Input material: CD4+ T cells from PBMCs. These receptors were collected from a human donor in good health. The conserved cysteine and the conserved F or W are not part of the CDR3 here. The order of the fields is D gene, V gene, CDR3 protein. A D gene is named only where the DNA matches it firmly.

-	TRBV30	AWSLVTGGYT
-	TRBV5-1	ASSFNAESTDTQY
-	TRBV27	ASSLWSASNTEAF
TRBD2	TRBV20-1	SASRGLAGDNEQF
-	TRBV12-3/TRBV12-4	ASSLLRENTEAF
TRBD2	TRBV4-3	ASSQDRGVLNIQY
-	TRBV7-3	ASSVDPEDLPALR
-	TRBV23-1	ASSRILENTIY
-	TRBV20-1	SARVGGVREKLF
TRBD2	TRBV20-1	SANPAGGTDTQY
-	TRBV2	ASRTTRYAGNLRYT
-	TRBV6-5	ASREDRRENIQY
TRBD1	TRBV29-1	SVWGTDEAF
TRBD1	TRBV7-9	ASSSGTGVPYEQY